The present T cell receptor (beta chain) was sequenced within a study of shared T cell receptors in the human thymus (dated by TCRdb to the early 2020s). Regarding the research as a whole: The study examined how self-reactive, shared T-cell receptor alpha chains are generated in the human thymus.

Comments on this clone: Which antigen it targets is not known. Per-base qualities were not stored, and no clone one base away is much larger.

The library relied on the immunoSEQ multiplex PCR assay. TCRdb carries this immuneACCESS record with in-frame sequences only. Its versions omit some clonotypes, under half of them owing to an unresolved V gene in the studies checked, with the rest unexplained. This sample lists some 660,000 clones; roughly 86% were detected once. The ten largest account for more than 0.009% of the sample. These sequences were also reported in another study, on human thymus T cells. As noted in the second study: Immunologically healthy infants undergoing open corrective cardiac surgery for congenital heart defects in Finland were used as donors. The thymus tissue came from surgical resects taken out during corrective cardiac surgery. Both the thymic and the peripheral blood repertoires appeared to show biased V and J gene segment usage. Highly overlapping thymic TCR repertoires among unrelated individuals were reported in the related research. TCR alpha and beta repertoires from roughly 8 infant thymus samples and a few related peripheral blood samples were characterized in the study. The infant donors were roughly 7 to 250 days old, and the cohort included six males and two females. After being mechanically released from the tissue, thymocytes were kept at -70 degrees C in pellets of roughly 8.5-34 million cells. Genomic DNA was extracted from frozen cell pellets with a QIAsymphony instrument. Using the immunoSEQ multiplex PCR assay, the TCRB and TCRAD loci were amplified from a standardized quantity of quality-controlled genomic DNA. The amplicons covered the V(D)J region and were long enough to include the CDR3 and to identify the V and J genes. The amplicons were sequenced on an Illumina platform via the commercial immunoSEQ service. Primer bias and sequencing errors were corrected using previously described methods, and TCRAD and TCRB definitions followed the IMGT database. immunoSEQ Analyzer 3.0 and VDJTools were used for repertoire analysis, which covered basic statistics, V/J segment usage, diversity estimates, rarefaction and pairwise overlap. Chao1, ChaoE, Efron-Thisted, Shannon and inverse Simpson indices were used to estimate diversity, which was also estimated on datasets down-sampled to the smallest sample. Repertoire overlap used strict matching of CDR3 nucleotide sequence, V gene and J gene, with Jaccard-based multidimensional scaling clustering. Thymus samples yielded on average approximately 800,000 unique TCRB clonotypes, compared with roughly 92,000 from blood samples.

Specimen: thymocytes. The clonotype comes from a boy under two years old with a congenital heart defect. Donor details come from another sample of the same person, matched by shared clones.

In nucleotides, the sequence is TGTGCCAGCAGTTTAACCCTGACTAGCGAACAAGAGACCCAGTACTTC. It specifies CASSLTLTSEQETQYF. The chain employs TRBV28 and TRBJ2-5, and TRBD2 matches 8 of the central bases. Taken from the germline V gene, the CDR1 and CDR2 loops are MDHEN and SYDVKM. The CDR3 spans 16 residues, from the cysteine through the phenylalanine. The read is trimmed to its CDR3 DNA, 48 bases read in frame from base 1. V loses 2 bases at its end and J loses 2 bases; junction bases beyond the gene matches: 7. With the portions outside the CDR3 filled from the reference TRBV28 and TRBJ2-5 genes, the complete variable region becomes DVKVTQSSRYLVKRTGEKVFLECVQDMDHENMFWYRQDPGLGLRLIYFSYDVKMKEKGDIPEGYSVSREKKERFSLILESASTNQTSMYLCASSLTLTSEQETQYFGPGTRLLVL.